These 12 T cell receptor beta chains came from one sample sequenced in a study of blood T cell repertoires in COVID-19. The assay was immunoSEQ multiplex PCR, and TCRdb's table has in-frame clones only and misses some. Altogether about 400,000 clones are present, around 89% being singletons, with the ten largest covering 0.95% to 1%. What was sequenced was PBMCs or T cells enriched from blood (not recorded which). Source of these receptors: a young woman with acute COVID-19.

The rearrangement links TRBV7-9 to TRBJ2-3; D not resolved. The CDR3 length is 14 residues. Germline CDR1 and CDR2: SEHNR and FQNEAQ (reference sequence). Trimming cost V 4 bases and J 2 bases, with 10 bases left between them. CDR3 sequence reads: CASSSSLFTDTQYF. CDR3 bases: TGTGCCAGCAGCTCGTCCCTTTTCACAGATACGCAGTATTTT.

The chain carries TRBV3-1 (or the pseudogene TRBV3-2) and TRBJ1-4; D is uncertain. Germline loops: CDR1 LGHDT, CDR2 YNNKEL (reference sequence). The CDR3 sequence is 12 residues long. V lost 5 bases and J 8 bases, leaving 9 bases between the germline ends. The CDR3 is CASSFSGEKLFF. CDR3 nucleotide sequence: TGTGCCAGCAGCTTTTCGGGGGAAAAACTGTTTTTT.

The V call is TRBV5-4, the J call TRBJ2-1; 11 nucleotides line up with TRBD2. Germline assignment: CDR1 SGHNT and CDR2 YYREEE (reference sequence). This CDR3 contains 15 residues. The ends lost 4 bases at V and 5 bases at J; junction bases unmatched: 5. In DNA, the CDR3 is TGTGCCAGCAGCAAGCCGGGACTAGCGGACAATGAGCAGTTCTTC. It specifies CASSKPGLADNEQFF.

DNA for the CDR3: TGTGCCAGCAGCATGGCGGGGGTCTACAATGAGCAGTTCTTC. Protein: CASSMAGVYNEQFF. This chain links TRBV21-1 with TRBJ2-1; TRBD2 is the table's D call, not checked against the DNA. TRBV21-1 is flagged as a pseudogene. This CDR3 spans 14 amino acids.

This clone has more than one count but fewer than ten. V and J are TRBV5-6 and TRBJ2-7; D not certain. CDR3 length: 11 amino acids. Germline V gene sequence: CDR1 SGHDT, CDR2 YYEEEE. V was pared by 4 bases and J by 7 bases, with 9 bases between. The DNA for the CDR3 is TGTGCCAGCAGCCTACAGTCAGAGCAGTACTTC. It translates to CASSLQSEQYF.

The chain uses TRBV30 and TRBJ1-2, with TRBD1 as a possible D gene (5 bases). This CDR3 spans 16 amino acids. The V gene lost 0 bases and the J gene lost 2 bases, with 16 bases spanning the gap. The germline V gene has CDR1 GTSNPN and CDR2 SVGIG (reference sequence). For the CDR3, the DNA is TGTGCCTGGAGTGTAATTTTCCGAGGACAAAACTATGGCTACACCTTC. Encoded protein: CAWSVIFRGQNYGYTF.

The CDR3 spells CAWSDWTGAGEQYF. CDR3 sequence (DNA): TGTGCCTGGAGTGACTGGACAGGGGCGGGCGAGCAGTACTTC. V and J are TRBV30 and TRBJ2-7; 9 bases line up with TRBD1. From germline, CDR1 is GTSNPN and CDR2 SVGIG (reference sequence). V lost 1 base to trimming and J lost 6 bases; unmatched junction nucleotides: 7. This CDR3 has 14 amino acids.

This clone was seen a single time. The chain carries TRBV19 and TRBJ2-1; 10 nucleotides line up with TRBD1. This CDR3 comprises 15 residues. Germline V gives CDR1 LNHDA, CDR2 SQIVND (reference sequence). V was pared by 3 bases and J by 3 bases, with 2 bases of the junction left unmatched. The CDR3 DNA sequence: TGTGCCAGTAGTATCGACAGGGGGCTCTACAATGAGCAGTTCTTC. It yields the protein CASSIDRGLYNEQFF.

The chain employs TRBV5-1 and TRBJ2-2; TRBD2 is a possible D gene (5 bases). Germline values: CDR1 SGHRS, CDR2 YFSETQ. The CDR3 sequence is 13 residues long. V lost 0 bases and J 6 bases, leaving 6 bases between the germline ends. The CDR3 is CASSLDGAGELFF. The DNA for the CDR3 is TGCGCCAGCAGCTTGGACGGGGCCGGGGAGCTGTTTTTT.

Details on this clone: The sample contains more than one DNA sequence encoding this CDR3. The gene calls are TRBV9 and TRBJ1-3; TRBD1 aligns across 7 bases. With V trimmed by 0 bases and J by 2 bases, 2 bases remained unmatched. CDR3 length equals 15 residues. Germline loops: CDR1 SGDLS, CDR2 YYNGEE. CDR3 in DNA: TGTGCCAGCAGCGTAGCTGGGACAGCTGGAAACACCATATATTTT. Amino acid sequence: CASSVAGTAGNTIYF.

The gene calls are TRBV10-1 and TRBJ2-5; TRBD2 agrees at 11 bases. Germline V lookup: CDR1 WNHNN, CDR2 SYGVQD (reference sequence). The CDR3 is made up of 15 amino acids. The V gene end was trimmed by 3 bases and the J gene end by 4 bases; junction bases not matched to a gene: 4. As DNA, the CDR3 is TGCGCCAGCAGTGAAATAGCGGGGGGGGGAGAGACCCAGTACTTC. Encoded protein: CASSEIAGGGETQYF.

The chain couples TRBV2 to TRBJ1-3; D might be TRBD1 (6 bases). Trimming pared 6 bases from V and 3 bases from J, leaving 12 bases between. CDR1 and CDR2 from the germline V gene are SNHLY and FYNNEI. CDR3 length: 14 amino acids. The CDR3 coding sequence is TGTGCCAGCAGACAGGGATCGGTTGGAAACACCATATATTTT. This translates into CASRQGSVGNTIYF.